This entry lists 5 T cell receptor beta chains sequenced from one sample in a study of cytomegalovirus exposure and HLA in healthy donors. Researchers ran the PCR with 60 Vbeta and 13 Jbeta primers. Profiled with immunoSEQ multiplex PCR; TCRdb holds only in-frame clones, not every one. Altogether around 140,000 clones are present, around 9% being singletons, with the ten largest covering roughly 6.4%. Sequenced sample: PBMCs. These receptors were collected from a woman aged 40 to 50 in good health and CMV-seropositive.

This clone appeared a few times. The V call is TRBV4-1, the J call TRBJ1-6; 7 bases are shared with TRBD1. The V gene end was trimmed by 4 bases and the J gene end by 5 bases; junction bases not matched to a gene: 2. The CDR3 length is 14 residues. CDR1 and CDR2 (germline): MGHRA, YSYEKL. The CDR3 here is CASSRGQNNSPLHF. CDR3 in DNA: TGCGCCAGCAGCCGGGGACAGAATAATTCACCCCTCCACTTT.

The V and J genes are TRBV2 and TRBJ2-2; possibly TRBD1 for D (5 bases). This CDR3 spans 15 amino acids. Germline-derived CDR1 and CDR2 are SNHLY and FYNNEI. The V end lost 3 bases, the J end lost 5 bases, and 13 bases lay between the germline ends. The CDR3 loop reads CASSEGPKITGELFF. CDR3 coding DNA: TGTGCCAGCAGTGAGGGGCCGAAAATAACCGGGGAGCTGTTTTTT. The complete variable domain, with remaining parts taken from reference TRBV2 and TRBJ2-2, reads EPEVTQTPSHQVTQMGQEVILRCVPISNHLYFYWYRQILGQKVEFLVSFYNNEISEKSEIFDDQFSVERPDGSNFTLKIRSTKLEDSAMYFCASSEGPKITGELFFGEGSRLTVL.

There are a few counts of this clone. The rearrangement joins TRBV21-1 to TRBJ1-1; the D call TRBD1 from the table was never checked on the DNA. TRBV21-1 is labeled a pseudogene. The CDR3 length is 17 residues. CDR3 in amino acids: CASFVRQGAGVNTEAFF. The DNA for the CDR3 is TGTGCCAGCTTCGTGAGGCAGGGGGCCGGGGTGAACACTGAAGCTTTCTTT.

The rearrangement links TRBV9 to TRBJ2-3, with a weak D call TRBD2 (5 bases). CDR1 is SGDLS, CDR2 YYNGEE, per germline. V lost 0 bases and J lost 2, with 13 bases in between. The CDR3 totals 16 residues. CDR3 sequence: CASSVDGAVITDTQYF. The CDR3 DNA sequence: TGTGCCAGCAGCGTAGATGGAGCGGTGATCACAGATACGCAGTATTTT.

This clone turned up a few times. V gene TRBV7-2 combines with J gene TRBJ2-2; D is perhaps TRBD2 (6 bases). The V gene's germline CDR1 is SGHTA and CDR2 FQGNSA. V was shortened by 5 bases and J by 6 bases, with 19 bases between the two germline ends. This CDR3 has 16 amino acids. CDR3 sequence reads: CASSPRTTSGAGELFF. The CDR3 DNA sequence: TGTGCCAGCAGCCCAAGGACTACGTCAGGCGCCGGGGAGCTGTTTTTT. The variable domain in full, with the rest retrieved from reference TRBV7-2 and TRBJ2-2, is GAGVSQSPSNKVTEKGKDVELRCDPISGHTALYWYRQSLGQGLEFLIYFQGNSAPDKSGLPSDRFSAERTGGSVSTLTIQRTQQEDSAVYLCASSPRTTSGAGELFFGEGSRLTVL.